Below are 8 T cell receptor beta chains sequenced from a single sample in a study of naive and memory T cell subsets. For these receptors, no antigen is known. Both TRBC1 and TRBC2 were covered by a beta constant-region primer of two equimolar oligonucleotides. Ligated cDNA was amplified by four rounds of PCR with nested alpha and beta constant-region primers and SP2. TCRdb re-called the UMI-ligation and nested PCR reads with MiXCR, one entry per CDR3 protein. The table records 85,000 to 130,000 distinct CDR3 sequences, approximately 15% of them present only once. Study-wide results and caveats: Naive repertoires, especially CD8, held a few larger clonotypes, possibly memory cells re-expressing CD45RA.

The sample was naive CD8+ T cells from blood. The source is a human donor in good health.

This clonotype occurred a few times. The V and J genes are TRBV2 and TRBJ1-1, with D possibly TRBD1 on 5 matching bases. Trimming left V 10 bases short and J 1 base short, with 13 bases between. This CDR3 is built from 13 residues. In germline, CDR1 is SNHLY, CDR2 FYNNEI. The CDR3 is CATSGTQNTEAFF. The CDR3 DNA is TGTGCCACCTCCGGGACTCAGAACACTGAAGCTTTCTTT.

The sample holds a few counts of this clonotype. V usage is TRBV6-1 and J usage is TRBJ2-1, with a tentative D call TRBD2 (6 bases). V lost 2 bases and J 2 bases, leaving 16 bases between the germline ends. Germline V gene lookup returns CDR1 MNHNS and CDR2 SASEGT. The CDR3 is made up of 17 amino acids. The CDR3 spells CASSEIRGGDPYNEQFF. CDR3 DNA: TGTGCCAGCAGTGAAATACGTGGCGGGGACCCCTACAATGAGCAGTTCTTC.

This rearrangement joins TRBV4-2 to TRBJ2-5, with D possibly matching TRBD2 (6 bases). Between the trimmed V and J ends, which lost 0 bases and 5 bases, there was a span of 13 bases. The CDR3 has 15 amino acids. Germline loops: CDR1 LGHNA, CDR2 YNFKEQ. In DNA form, the CDR3 reads TGTGCCAGCAGCCAAGAAATCGGGAGTAAGGAGACCCAGTACTTC. Its translation: CASSQEIGSKETQYF.

The chain combines TRBV12-3 or TRBV12-4 with TRBJ2-5, with a weak D call TRBD1 (6 bases). Trimming left V 5 bases short and J 5 bases short, with 18 bases between. The CDR3 length is 15 residues. In DNA, the CDR3 is TGTGCCAGCAGTCCCCGAACAGGGAATATGGAGACCCAGTACTTC. This codes for CASSPRTGNMETQYF.

CDR3 region: CASSRNGNGNQPQHF. The DNA of the CDR3 is TGTGCCAGCAGCCGCAACGGAAATGGTAATCAGCCCCAGCATTTT. The genes are TRBV12-3 or TRBV12-4 and TRBJ1-5; D ambiguous. This CDR3 contains 15 residues. Trimming removed 6 bases at V and 4 bases at J, with 16 bases between.

This clonotype was found once. This sequence may be a read error, since a much larger clone differs from it by one base. The chain employs TRBV27 and TRBJ2-2; TRBD2 is a possible D gene (7 bases). CDR1 is MNHEY, CDR2 SMNVEV, per germline (reference sequence). The CDR3 is 15 residues long. DNA for the CDR3: TGTGCCAGCAGTTTAGGGGGGGCGAACACCGGGGAGCTGTCTTTT. Its protein is CASSLGGANTGELSF.

This clonotype has just a few counts. The J gene is TRBJ2-7, the V gene TRBV7-6; D remains ambiguous. V was pared by 1 base and J by 0 bases, with 13 bases between. The CDR3 is 16 amino acids. Per the germline V gene, CDR1 is SGHVS and CDR2 is FNYEAQ. CDR3 sequence: CASSLVSSSSSYEQYF. CDR3 in DNA: TGTGCCAGCAGCTTAGTTTCCAGTTCTAGCTCCTACGAGCAGTACTTC.

This clonotype was recorded many times. The gene calls are TRBV13 and TRBJ2-2; 10 nucleotides agree with TRBD1. The germline V gene encodes CDR1 PRHDT and CDR2 FYEKMQ (reference sequence). V trimming: 5 bases; J trimming: 3 bases; junction bases outside the gene matches: 3. The CDR3 loop spans 15 amino acids. DNA for the CDR3: TGTGCCAGCAGCCCCGACAGGGGGCACACCGGGGAGCTGTTTTTT. This translates into CASSPDRGHTGELFF.